This T cell receptor (beta chain) was captured by sequencing in a study of blood T cell repertoires in COVID-19. On the study more broadly: T cells, B-cell-depleted T cells, or PBMCs supplied cDNA or gDNA.

Profiling relied on immunoSEQ multiplex PCR, and the TCRdb table lists in-frame clones only, not all of them. The sample holds over 200,000 clones, nearly 90% seen once. The CDR3 consists of 15 residues. In germline, CDR1 is LNHDA, CDR2 SQIVND (reference sequence). V lost 1 base, J lost 5 bases, and 14 bases lay in between. Participants came from about 23 US areas, aged about 18 to 100 years. Shortly before study entry, within 2 weeks, exposed participants had met a COVID-19 case. V gene TRBV19 combines with J gene TRBJ2-5, with no clear D. Sequenced input: PBMCs or T cells enriched from blood (not recorded which). This receptor was taken from a man younger than 45 who had been exposed to COVID-19. CDR3 residues: CASSIGGRSSETQYF. The CDR3 DNA reads as TGTGCCAGTAGTATAGGTGGCAGAAGTTCGGAGACCCAGTACTTC.